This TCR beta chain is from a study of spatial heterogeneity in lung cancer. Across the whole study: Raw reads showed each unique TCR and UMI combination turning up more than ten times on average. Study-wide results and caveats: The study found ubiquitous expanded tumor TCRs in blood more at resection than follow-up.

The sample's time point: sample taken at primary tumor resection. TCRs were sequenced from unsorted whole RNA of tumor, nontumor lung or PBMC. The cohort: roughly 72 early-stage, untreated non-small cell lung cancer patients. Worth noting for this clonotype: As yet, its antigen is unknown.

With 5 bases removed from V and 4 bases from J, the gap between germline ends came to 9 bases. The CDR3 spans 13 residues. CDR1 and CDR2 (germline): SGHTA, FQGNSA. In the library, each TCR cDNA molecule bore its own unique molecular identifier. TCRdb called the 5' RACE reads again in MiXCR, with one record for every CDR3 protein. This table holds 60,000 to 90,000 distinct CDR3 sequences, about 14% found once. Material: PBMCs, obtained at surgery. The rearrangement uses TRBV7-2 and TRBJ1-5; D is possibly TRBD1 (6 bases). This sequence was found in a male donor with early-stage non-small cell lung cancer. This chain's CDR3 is CASSTDRNQPQHF. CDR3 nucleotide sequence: TGTGCCAGCAGCACAGACAGGAATCAGCCCCAGCATTTT.